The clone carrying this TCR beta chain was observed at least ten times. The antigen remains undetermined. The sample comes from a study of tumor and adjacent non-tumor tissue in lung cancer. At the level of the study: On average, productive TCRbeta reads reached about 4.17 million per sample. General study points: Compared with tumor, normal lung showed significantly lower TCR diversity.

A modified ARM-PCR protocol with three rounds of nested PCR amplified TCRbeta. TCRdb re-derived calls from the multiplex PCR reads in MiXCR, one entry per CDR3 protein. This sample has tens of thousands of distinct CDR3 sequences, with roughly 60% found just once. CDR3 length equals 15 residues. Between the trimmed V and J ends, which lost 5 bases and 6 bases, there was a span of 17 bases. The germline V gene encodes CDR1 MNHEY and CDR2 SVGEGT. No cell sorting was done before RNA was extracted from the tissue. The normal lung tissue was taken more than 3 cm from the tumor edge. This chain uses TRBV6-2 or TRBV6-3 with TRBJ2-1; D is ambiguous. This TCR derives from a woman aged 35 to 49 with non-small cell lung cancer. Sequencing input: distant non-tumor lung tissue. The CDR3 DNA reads TGTGCCAGCAGTGACCCCCCTTCCCTGCTCAATGAGCAGTTCTTC. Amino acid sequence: CASSDPPSLLNEQFF.